What follows describes a single T cell receptor beta chain. No cognate antigen has been identified for it. Base quality data are lacking; no much larger clone is found one base away. The record originates from a study of T cell responses to AZD1222 COVID-19 vaccine (dated by TCRdb to the early 2020s). Some background on the complete study: Because spike-specific TCR depth and breadth did not differ between the two schedules, AZD1222 recipients who got a second dose at roughly 4 weeks were pooled with those who got a second dose at roughly 12 weeks. Enrollment into the trials was organized by age into subgroups of 18-55, 56-69 and 70-plus years, and those subgroups contained 148, 28 and 57 TCR-sequenced participants, respectively. TCR sequencing was performed for 233 trial participants, of whom about 200 were given two doses of AZD1222 and approximately 25 were given two doses of MenACWY control vaccine.

Overall results and qualifications from the work: Reportedly, close to half of the unique spike-specific TCRs recognized epitopes lying outside the regions that are mutated in the B.1.351 and B.1.1.7 variants. CD4 TCRs associated with the vaccine covered the entire spike protein, and the dominant responses were in regions 160-218 and 743-854. In the small 56-69-year group, the increase in depth fell short of significance, most likely because of low power. After two AZD1222 doses, spike-specific TCR breadth and depth were significantly higher than at day 0 and than in MenACWY recipients. Conclusions about previously exposed vaccinees are limited, since just a handful of AZD1222 recipients were seropositive for SARS-CoV-2 at baseline. Because no day 14 peak-response samples were available, repertoires were characterized only after the peak T cell response. Most participants were white British and females outnumbered males, and the authors suggested that clonal diversity may have been underestimated.

The CDR3 regions of human TCRbeta chains were subjected to immunosequencing. As for how the authors treated the data: Repertoire TCRs were matched against a reference library of SARS-CoV-2-specific TCRs generated with the MIRA antigen-specificity platform. Breadth was defined as the fraction of unique TCRs that were SARS-CoV-2-associated, and depth was defined as the fraction of total T cells that were SARS-CoV-2-associated. Using the MIRA data, each spike-specific TCR was mapped to the spike region that the TCR reacts to and placed in a CD4 or CD8 class. Log10-transformed breadth and depth values were compared by one-way ANOVA with Sidak's multiple comparisons tests. Here the immuneACCESS table is served through TCRdb, limited to in-frame sequences with V and J called. Missing clones are a known gap in these copies; in checked studies unresolved V genes cover under half, and the rest lacks a known reason. Clone size and the V and J calls come from that table; the DNA yielded D and trimming. The sample table holds 150,000 to 200,000 clones, of which approximately 92% were seen once. The ten largest clones capture approximately 6.9% of the sample.

The time point label on this specimen signifies: baseline before first vaccination. Vaccinee samples came from UK trials COV001 and COV002, including a single-blind randomized controlled phase 2/3 trial of AZD1222 (ChAdOx1 nCoV-19) in healthy adults. For TCRbeta chain sequencing, PBMC samples were collected from trial participants at day 0 and at day 28 after the second dose. The CDR3 has 16 amino acids, counting the end cysteine and phenylalanine. Only CDR3 DNA is held: 48 bases, read in frame from base 1. The germline V gene sets CDR1 to SGHVS and CDR2 to FQNEAQ. The germline ends are 17 bases apart after V is trimmed by 2 bases and J by 4 bases.

The chain was built from TRBV7-8 and TRBJ1-2; 6 matching bases give a weak D call of TRBD1. The sequencing used peripheral blood, collected on day 0 of AZD1222 vaccination. This clonotype was obtained from an adult in good health. For the CDR3, the sequence is CASSLWSGVGSYGYTF. The bases are TGTGCCAGCAGCTTATGGTCAGGGGTGGGAAGCTATGGCTACACCTTC.